This T cell receptor (beta chain) was obtained from a study of blood T cell repertoires in COVID-19. Trimming at V came to 8 bases and at J to 3 bases, leaving 7 bases not matched to a gene. CDR1 is SQVTM, CDR2 ANQGSEA, per germline. This CDR3 region has 14 residues. Sequencing was performed with immunoSEQ multiplex PCR; in TCRdb, only in-frame clones are kept and a portion is missing. Of about 400,000 clones in the sample, around nine tenths are singletons; the top ten hold around 4.5%. The chain couples TRBV29-1 to TRBJ2-5; 12 bases align to TRBD2. The sequence was obtained from a woman aged 25-40 years with acute or convalescent COVID-19. The material sequenced was peripheral blood. The CDR3 here is CSSKGLAGKETQYF. CDR3 nucleotides: TGCAGCTCCAAAGGACTAGCGGGGAAAGAGACCCAGTACTTC.